The 22 T cell receptor beta chains listed next were all sequenced from one sample in a study of shared clonotypes between healthy human individuals. The assay was immunoSEQ multiplex PCR, and TCRdb's table has in-frame clones only and misses some. The sample holds 1.4 million to 1.5 million clones, roughly 96% seen once. Sequenced: naive CD4+ T cells sorted from blood. Noted subset: CD45RA+ positively selected. These receptors originate from a man aged 30 to 45 in good health.

The chain recombines TRBV5-1 with TRBJ1-1, with 7 bases lining up with TRBD1. The germline V gene encodes CDR1 SGHRS and CDR2 YFSETQ. The CDR3 covers 13 residues. V gave up 2 bases and J gave up 5 bases; unmatched junction bases: 3. The CDR3 loop is CASSFQGETEAFF. DNA for the CDR3: TGCGCCAGCAGCTTCCAGGGGGAAACTGAAGCTTTCTTT.

A single count supports this clone. This rearrangement joins TRBV2 to TRBJ1-5; D is possibly TRBD1 (6 bases). Looked up from germline, CDR1 is SNHLY and CDR2 is FYNNEI. The V gene lost 7 bases and the J gene lost 6 bases, with 13 bases spanning the gap. This CDR3 contains 13 residues. The DNA for the CDR3 is TGTGCCAGCACGAGGGGGGAAAGTCAGCCCCAGCATTTT. It codes for CASTRGESQPQHF.

The chain recombines TRBV7-2 with TRBJ2-5; D is possibly TRBD2 (6 bases). The CDR3 loop spans 14 amino acids. In germline, CDR1 is SGHTA, CDR2 FQGNSA. Trimming removed 2 bases from V and 2 bases from J, with 9 bases in between. The CDR3: CASSLMAGQETQYF. Here the CDR3 DNA reads TGTGCCAGCAGCTTAATGGCGGGGCAAGAGACCCAGTACTTC.

This clone was detected only once. The genes are TRBV28 and TRBJ2-7, with D tentatively TRBD2 (6 bases). Looked up from germline, CDR1 is MDHEN and CDR2 is SYDVKM. The CDR3 has 11 amino acids. With 10 bases removed from V and 6 bases from J, the gap between germline ends came to 13 bases. The CDR3 loop reads CAIRRDSEQYF. The CDR3 nucleotides read TGTGCCATCCGACGGGACTCCGAGCAGTACTTC.

This chain uses TRBV5-1 with TRBJ2-7; D perhaps matches TRBD1 (6 bases). Germline CDR1 is SGHRS and CDR2 is YFSETQ. V shed 2 bases and J shed 0 bases, with 9 bases lying between them. This CDR3 is 14 amino acids long. CDR3 residues: CASSLGQTSYEQYF. CDR3 nucleotides: TGCGCCAGCAGCTTAGGACAGACCTCCTACGAGCAGTACTTC.

The V and J genes are TRBV19 and TRBJ1-2, with 9 bases fitting TRBD1. Germline V CDR1 and CDR2: LNHDA, SQIVND (reference sequence). This CDR3 region has 15 residues. J was trimmed by 8 bases and V by 6 bases; bases with no gene match: 13. CDR3 amino acids: CASSTPIGTGKGYTF. CDR3 coding DNA: TGTGCCAGTAGCACTCCTATTGGGACAGGGAAAGGCTACACCTTC.

The chain uses TRBV15 and TRBJ1-4, with TRBD1 as a possible D gene (5 bases). The germline V and J ends were trimmed by 3 bases and 7 bases, with 15 bases remaining between them. The CDR3 length is 15 residues. The germline V gene encodes CDR1 LNHNV and CDR2 YYDKDF (reference sequence). The CDR3 is CATSSEGVRGEKLFF. CDR3 sequence (DNA): TGTGCCACCAGCAGTGAAGGGGTGAGGGGTGAAAAACTGTTTTTT.

The chain joins TRBV6-4 to TRBJ2-3; D is possibly TRBD1 (5 bases). The CDR3 runs to 16 residues. CDR1 and CDR2 from the germline V gene are MRHNA and SNTAGT. Trimming took 2 bases from V and 1 from J, leaving 13 bases between them. The CDR3 loop reads CASSDKATARTDTQYF. The CDR3 coding sequence is TGTGCCAGCAGTGACAAGGCGACAGCCCGCACAGATACGCAGTATTTT.

V gene TRBV20-1 combines with J gene TRBJ2-1; D gene uncertain. CDR1 is DFQATT, CDR2 SNEGSKA, per germline (reference sequence). This CDR3 contains 10 residues. V shed 5 bases and J shed 6 bases, with 5 bases lying between them. For the CDR3, the DNA is TGCAGTGCTCTGTTCAATGAGCAGTTCTTC. Protein: CSALFNEQFF.

This rearrangement joins TRBV27 to TRBJ2-3, with D maybe TRBD2 (5 bases). V was clipped by 3 bases and J by 2 bases, with 15 bases between them. The germline gives CDR1 MNHEY, CDR2 SMNVEV (reference sequence). CDR3 length equals 16 residues. The CDR3 DNA follows: TGTGCCAGCAGTTTCCGGGCCAGCGGAACCACAGATACGCAGTATTTT. It codes for CASSFRASGTTDTQYF.

The chain uses TRBV5-1 and TRBJ2-3, with TRBD2 identical over 8 bases. Trimming at V came to 5 bases and at J to 4 bases, leaving 6 bases not matched to a gene. From germline, CDR1 is SGHRS and CDR2 YFSETQ. CDR3 length: 14 residues. The CDR3 protein is CASRPVGGADTQYF. CDR3 in DNA: TGCGCCAGCAGACCCGTCGGGGGGGCAGATACGCAGTATTTT.

Notes on this clone: The sample carries other DNA sequences with the same CDR3. This chain links TRBV20-1 with TRBJ2-3; weak D call: TRBD2 (5 bases). The V end lost 3 bases, the J end lost 6 bases, and 7 bases lay between the germline ends. CDR1 and CDR2 from the germline V gene are DFQATT and SNEGSKA (reference sequence). This CDR3 has 11 residues. CDR3 DNA: TGCAGTGCTAGGCGCGGGGATACGCAGTATTTT. Residues: CSARRGDTQYF.

The chain uses TRBV19 and TRBJ2-2, with D unresolved. Deletions cut 4 bases from V and 0 bases from J, with 18 bases between. The germline V gene encodes CDR1 LNHDA and CDR2 SQIVND (reference sequence). The CDR3 length is 18 residues. CDR3 amino acids: CASSRNGPRQSNTGELFF. The CDR3 DNA reads TGTGCCAGTAGTAGAAACGGTCCAAGGCAATCGAACACCGGGGAGCTGTTTTTT.

This chain joins TRBV18 and TRBJ2-1; D gene uncertain. V lost 3 bases and J lost 1, with 10 bases in between. The CDR3 has 15 amino acids. Germline V gives CDR1 KGHSH, CDR2 LQKENI. CDR3: CASSPQSGSYNEQFF. The CDR3 DNA is TGTGCCAGCTCACCCCAAAGTGGGTCCTACAATGAGCAGTTCTTC.

The gene calls are TRBV10-3 and TRBJ2-5; D unclear. The CDR3 consists of 13 residues. With 8 bases removed from V and 1 base from J, the gap between germline ends came to 11 bases. Germline V gene sequence: CDR1 ENHRY, CDR2 SYGVKD. Here the CDR3 DNA reads TGTGCCATCGAAGACACGGGCCAAGAGACCCAGTACTTC. Translation gives CAIEDTGQETQYF.

This clone is a singleton in its sample. CDR3 amino acids: CASSLVLGWDNQPQHF. CDR3 bases: TGTGCCAGCAGCTTAGTGCTCGGATGGGACAATCAGCCCCAGCATTTT. The J gene is TRBJ1-5, the V gene TRBV7-8; D ambiguous. V lost 1 base and J lost 3, with 13 bases in between. The CDR3 runs 16 residues. Per the germline V gene, CDR1 is SGHVS and CDR2 is FQNEAQ. The full variable domain, completed using reference TRBV7-8 and TRBJ1-5, is GAGVSQSPRYKVAKRGQDVALRCDPISGHVSLFWYQQALGQGPEFLTYFQNEAQLDKSGLPSDRFFAERPEGSVSTLKIQRTQQEDSAVYLCASSLVLGWDNQPQHFGDGTRLSIL.

A single count supports this clone. The V call is TRBV19, the J call TRBJ2-5; D unclear. Germline V gives CDR1 LNHDA, CDR2 SQIVND (reference sequence). This CDR3 is built from 14 residues. V was shortened by 3 bases and J by 1 base, with 9 bases between the two germline ends. The CDR3 region is CASSMGIAQETQYF. The CDR3 nucleotides are TGTGCCAGTAGTATGGGCATAGCCCAAGAGACCCAGTACTTC.

The chain links TRBV6-1 to TRBJ2-2; the match to TRBD2 covers 14 bases. The CDR3 is 18 amino acids. In germline, CDR1 is MNHNS, CDR2 SASEGT. Trimming removed 2 bases from V and 6 bases from J; junction bases left unmatched: 8. The CDR3 loop reads CASSEYKGLAGVPGELFF. CDR3 nucleotides: TGTGCCAGCAGTGAATATAAGGGACTAGCGGGAGTACCCGGGGAGCTGTTTTTT.

This sequence joins TRBV9 and TRBJ2-1; D remains ambiguous. Trimming removed 0 bases at V and 10 bases at J, with 17 bases between. CDR1 SGDLS and CDR2 YYNGEE come from the germline V gene. The length of the CDR3 is 15 residues. CDR3 protein: CASSVDFIRRREQFF. The CDR3 nucleotides are TGTGCCAGCAGCGTAGACTTCATCAGGCGCCGGGAGCAGTTCTTC.

CDR3 sequence (DNA): TGTGCCAGCAGCTTGGAACAGGTTGCTGAGCAGTTCTTC. Protein: CASSLEQVAEQFF. The chain has TRBV7-7 and TRBJ2-1; TRBD1 is a possible D gene (5 bases). V dropped 3 bases and J dropped 9 bases, with 12 bases sitting between them. CDR1 and CDR2 (germline): SSHAT, FNYEAQ (reference sequence). The CDR3 has 13 amino acids.

The chain carries TRBV30 and TRBJ2-7, with 8 bases matching TRBD1. Germline CDR1 and CDR2: GTSNPN and SVGIG (reference sequence). There are 15 residues in the CDR3. V lost 0 bases, J lost 3 bases, and 7 bases stayed unmatched. This chain's CDR3 is CAWSVWGTGDYEQYF. For the CDR3, the DNA is TGTGCCTGGAGTGTTTGGGGGACAGGTGACTACGAGCAGTACTTC.

The CDR3: CASSLSALAYNEQFF. The CDR3 DNA is TGTGCCAGCAGTTTAAGCGCGTTAGCCTACAATGAGCAGTTCTTC. This chain joins TRBV28 and TRBJ2-1; D unclear. Per germline, CDR1 MDHEN and CDR2 SYDVKM. The V gene lost 2 bases and the J gene lost 2 bases, with 10 bases spanning the gap. The CDR3 consists of 15 residues.